One sample yielded the 19 T cell receptor beta chains listed below, sequenced in a study of CD8+ T cells in alopecia areata (dated by TCRdb to 2016 to 2018). Receptor amplification or capture employed the immunoSEQ multiplex PCR assay. To provide template for TCR sequencing, every sample had RNA extracted and reverse transcribed into cDNA. Held by TCRdb, this immuneACCESS table contains in-frame sequences only and omits some clones. Under half of the omission traces to an unresolved V gene where checked; the cause of the rest is unknown. In all, the sample holds 150,000 to 200,000 clones, and roughly 59% of those were seen once. 1.5% to 2% of the sample is in the top ten clones. Read against the paper, the sample's time point label means: baseline before oral tofacitinib. Here the sequenced sample was CD4+ T cells sorted from blood, taken at week 0. Source of these receptors: a human donor with alopecia areata.

The chain couples TRBV29-1 to TRBJ2-3; TRBD1 agrees at 7 bases. V lost 7 bases, J lost 4 bases, and 5 bases stayed unmatched. CDR1 and CDR2 from the germline V gene are SQVTM and ANQGSEA. The length of the CDR3 is 12 residues. The CDR3 nucleotides read TGCAGCGCATCACAGGGGTCAGATACGCAGTATTTT. This translates into CSASQGSDTQYF.

The chain carries TRBV29-1 and TRBJ2-1; D is undetermined. In germline, CDR1 is SQVTM, CDR2 ANQGSEA. The CDR3 sequence is 15 residues long. V lost 1 base to trimming and J lost 2 bases, with 12 bases between them. CDR3 amino acids: CSVEAGRPTYNEQFF. The CDR3 DNA follows: TGCAGCGTTGAAGCGGGCAGGCCCACCTACAATGAGCAGTTCTTC.

This clone has a handful of counts. CDR3 sequence (DNA): TGTGCCTGGAGTCCCGGGACAGGGGCTGGAAACACCATATATTTT. Amino acids: CAWSPGTGAGNTIYF. This chain connects TRBV30 to TRBJ1-3; 10 positions match TRBD1. Germline CDR1 reads GTSNPN; CDR2 reads SVGIG (reference sequence). The V and J ends lost 2 bases and 2 bases, in that order; junction bases with no gene match: 3. CDR3 length: 15 residues.

The DNA for the CDR3 is TGTGCCAGTAGCAACGCCTGGGAGCCCCAGCATTTT. Protein: CASSNAWEPQHF. The rearrangement joins TRBV19 to TRBJ1-5, with D unclear. Trimming left V 6 bases short and J 8 bases short, with 11 bases between. CDR1 is LNHDA, CDR2 SQIVND, per germline (reference sequence). This CDR3 is 12 amino acids long. The full variable domain, in which reference TRBV19 and TRBJ1-5 provide the parts outside the CDR3, is DGGITQSPKYLFRKEGQNVTLSCEQNLNHDAMYWYRQDPGQGLRLIYYSQIVNDFQKGDIAEGYSVSREKKESFPLTVTSAQKNPTAFYLCASSNAWEPQHFGDGTRLSIL.

This rearrangement joins TRBV29-1 to TRBJ2-3, with D maybe TRBD1 (5 bases). The CDR3 covers 13 residues. The V gene's germline CDR1 is SQVTM and CDR2 ANQGSEA. Trimming pared 4 bases from V and 1 base from J, leaving 9 bases between. The CDR3 here is CSVVGRGTDTQYF. CDR3 in DNA: TGCAGCGTTGTCGGCAGGGGCACAGATACGCAGTATTTT.

The V gene is TRBV29-1, the J gene TRBJ1-1; D might be TRBD1 (5 bases). Per germline, CDR1 SQVTM and CDR2 ANQGSEA. V lost 7 bases to trimming and J lost 4 bases, with 16 bases between them. The CDR3 covers 13 residues. CDR3 amino acids: CSGSRGRVTEAFF. The CDR3 region has the DNA TGCAGCGGTAGTCGGGGGAGAGTCACTGAAGCTTTCTTT.

The chain links TRBV9 to TRBJ2-6, with D unclear. The CDR3 runs 15 residues. V lost 6 bases and J 0 bases, leaving 10 bases between the germline ends. CDR1 and CDR2 (germline): SGDLS, YYNGEE. The DNA of the CDR3 is TGTGCCAGCACCACCCAGAGCTCTGGGGCCAACGTCCTGACTTTC. The encoded protein is CASTTQSSGANVLTF. Looking up the rest from reference TRBV9 and TRBJ2-6 gives the full variable domain: DSGVTQTPKHLITATGQRVTLRCSPRSGDLSVYWYQQSLDQGLQFLIQYYNGEERAKGNILERFSAQQFPDLHSELNLSSLELGDSALYFCASTTQSSGANVLTFGAGSRLTVL.

On this clone itself: The sample has other DNA sequences that encode this CDR3 too. V usage is TRBV30 and J usage is TRBJ2-2, with D perhaps TRBD1 (5 bases). This CDR3 has 14 amino acids. In germline, CDR1 is GTSNPN, CDR2 SVGIG (reference sequence). V lost 0 bases and J lost 8, with 13 bases in between. Here the CDR3 reads CAWSVGQGHGELFF. The CDR3 DNA reads as TGTGCCTGGAGTGTAGGCCAGGGCCATGGGGAGCTGTTTTTT.

V is TRBV30 and J is TRBJ2-1; 7 positions match TRBD2. The CDR3 has 15 residues. The germline V gene has CDR1 GTSNPN and CDR2 SVGIG (reference sequence). Germline trimming cut 0 bases from V and 4 bases from J; bases unmatched to any gene: 6. The DNA of the CDR3 is TGTGCCTGGAGTGTATATGGCGGGGGATACAATGAGCAGTTCTTC. Protein product: CAWSVYGGGYNEQFF.

This clone was observed once. The chain couples TRBV18 to TRBJ1-2; no reliable D call. This CDR3 has 14 amino acids. Germline CDR1 and CDR2: KGHSH and LQKENI. V was pared by 2 bases and J by 4 bases, with 11 bases between. The DNA for the CDR3 is TGTGCCAGCTCACCAACCGGAAACAGCTATGGCTACACCTTC. It encodes CASSPTGNSYGYTF.

This clone occurred a few times. This chain uses TRBV6-6 with TRBJ2-5; 9 bases agree with TRBD1. Unmatched junction bases numbered 10, after V lost 6 bases and J lost 2 bases. This CDR3 is 16 amino acids long. In germline, CDR1 is MNHNY, CDR2 SVGAGI (reference sequence). The CDR3 DNA reads TGTGCCAGCAGCGATCCCGGGACAGGGTATCAAGAGACCCAGTACTTC. This sequence encodes CASSDPGTGYQETQYF.

The rearrangement links TRBV18 to TRBJ2-5, with a possible D match to TRBD2 (7 bases). The CDR3 extends over 16 amino acids. V was pared by 1 base and J by 2 bases, with 14 bases between. Germline V lookup: CDR1 KGHSH, CDR2 LQKENI. CDR3 sequence (DNA): TGTGCCAGCTCACCACTTTCGGGGGGCTTGCAAGAGACCCAGTACTTC. Translating it yields CASSPLSGGLQETQYF.

The rearrangement joins TRBV4-3 to TRBJ1-5; D is possibly TRBD1 (6 bases). CDR1 and CDR2 (germline): LGHNA, YSLEER. The V end was cut by 2 bases, the J end by 1 base, with 9 bases between. CDR3 length equals 15 residues. The CDR3 DNA sequence: TGCGCCAGCAGCCAAATGACAGGAAGCAATCAGCCCCAGCATTTT. As protein: CASSQMTGSNQPQHF.

The chain uses TRBV28 and TRBJ2-7, with D perhaps matching TRBD1 or TRBD2 (5 bases each). The CDR3 contains 14 residues. Germline CDR1 and CDR2: MDHEN and SYDVKM. V shed 5 bases and J shed 3 bases, with 14 bases lying between them. The CDR3 sequence: CASSPPGPFYEQYF. CDR3 DNA: TGTGCCAGCAGTCCCCCGGGACCCTTCTACGAGCAGTACTTC.

This clone was observed a handful of times. The J gene is TRBJ1-1, the V gene TRBV7-6; D not resolved. CDR1 and CDR2 (germline): SGHVS, FNYEAQ. The V end lost 8 bases, the J end lost 2 bases, and 12 bases lay between the germline ends. The CDR3 has 13 amino acids. In DNA, the CDR3 is TGTGCCAGCGAGGCCAGGCCCAACACTGAAGCTTTCTTT. Its translation: CASEARPNTEAFF.

The CDR3 reads CSAGTGNTGELFF. The CDR3 DNA sequence: TGCAGCGCAGGGACAGGGAACACCGGGGAGCTGTTTTTT. The chain couples TRBV29-1 to TRBJ2-2, with 8 bases matching TRBD1. Germline CDR1 is SQVTM and CDR2 is ANQGSEA. This CDR3 has 13 residues. Trimming removed 7 bases from V and 1 base from J; junction bases left unmatched: 2.

This clone showed up just a few times. The V and J genes are TRBV30 and TRBJ1-5; possible D gene TRBD1, 5 bases. The CDR3 loop spans 14 amino acids. CDR1 and CDR2 from the germline V gene are GTSNPN and SVGIG (reference sequence). V lost 2 bases to trimming and J lost 7 bases, with 15 bases between them. For the CDR3, the DNA is TGTGCCTGGAGTCCCCGGAGGGGCGGCCAGCCCCAGCATTTT. Protein product: CAWSPRRGGQPQHF.

The genes are TRBV10-3 and TRBJ2-3; perhaps D is TRBD1 or TRBD2 (5 bases each). The ends were cut back, 6 bases at V and 0 bases at J, with 7 bases in the middle. CDR1 and CDR2 (germline): ENHRY, SYGVKD. The CDR3 is 13 amino acids. The DNA for the CDR3 is TGTGCCATCAGCGAGGGGAGCACAGATACGCAGTATTTT. Protein sequence: CAISEGSTDTQYF.

The chain recombines TRBV2 with TRBJ2-7; a possible D gene is TRBD1 (5 bases). Germline CDR1 reads SNHLY; CDR2 reads FYNNEI. The CDR3 runs 12 residues. Trimming removed 6 bases at V and 6 bases at J, with 12 bases between. In DNA, the CDR3 is TGTGCCAGCAGGGGGCAAGGCTCCGAGCAGTACTTC. Translated: CASRGQGSEQYF.